Each of the 31 T cell receptor beta chains below was sequenced from the same sample in a study of vaccination and CD4 T cells after COVID-19. These receptors have no identified antigens. Sample treatment: 10-day PBMC culture with coronavirus spike peptide pools or control peptides (ViraFEST assay). Scientists ran DNA taken from cultured CD4+ T cells through the Oncomine TCR Beta short-read assay for sequencing. TCRdb independently ran MiXCR on the PCR reads; one entry per CDR3 protein. The table has around 12,000 distinct CDR3 sequences, roughly 44% seen once. Sequenced material: cultured CD4+ T cells from blood. These receptor sequences come from a human donor with COVID-19.

The chain couples TRBV7-9 to TRBJ2-5; TRBD1 matches at 7 bases. With V trimmed by 6 bases and J by 2 bases, 9 bases remained unmatched. CDR3 length: 15 amino acids. Germline V CDR1 and CDR2: SEHNR, FQNEAQ (reference sequence). CDR3 nucleotides: TGTGCCAGCAGACGCACCGGGACAGCTCAAGAGACCCAGTACTTC. It translates to CASRRTGTAQETQYF.

This clonotype was recorded a few times. The genes are TRBV10-3 and TRBJ1-5; no clear D. Germline V gene data show CDR1 as ENHRY and CDR2 as SYGVKD. V was trimmed by 4 bases and J by 7 bases, leaving 14 bases between them. CDR3 length: 14 residues. The CDR3 region is CAISAYGEGQPQHF. In DNA form, the CDR3 reads TGTGCCATCAGTGCGTACGGGGAAGGGCAGCCCCAGCATTTT.

The chain has TRBV6-1 and TRBJ1-4; no reliable D call. Looked up from germline, CDR1 is MNHNS and CDR2 is SASEGT. This CDR3 region has 11 residues. V was trimmed by 2 bases and J by 8 bases, leaving 3 bases between them. CDR3 loop: CASSEWEKLFF. Written as DNA, the CDR3 is TGTGCCAGCAGTGAATGGGAAAAACTGTTTTTT.

This clonotype was seen a few times. CDR3 sequence reads: CASSRPGTGTRTDTQYF. In nucleotides, the CDR3 is TGTGCCAGCAGTCGACCCGGGACAGGGACTCGCACAGATACGCAGTATTTT. The rearrangement joins TRBV6-2 or TRBV6-3 to TRBJ2-3; 9 positions agree with TRBD1. Germline V lookup: CDR1 MNHEY, CDR2 SVGEGT. V was clipped by 5 bases and J by 1 base; unmatched bases: 10. CDR3 length equals 17 residues.

The V and J genes are TRBV6-1 and TRBJ1-6; 8 bases are shared with TRBD1. Germline V gene sequence: CDR1 MNHNS, CDR2 SASEGT. The CDR3 extends over 14 amino acids. Unmatched junction bases numbered 9, after V lost 8 bases and J lost 9 bases. This CDR3 is CASRGQGFSSPLHF. The CDR3 DNA sequence: TGTGCCAGCCGTGGACAGGGATTTTCTTCACCCCTCCACTTT.

This clonotype has only a few counts. The chain carries TRBV19 and TRBJ2-2; D is unresolved. V was cut by 4 bases and J by 0 bases, with 12 bases left in between. This CDR3 is 16 amino acids long. CDR1 is LNHDA, CDR2 SQIVND, per germline (reference sequence). Here the CDR3 reads CASSTLTQTNTGELFF. The CDR3 nucleotides are TGTGCCAGTAGTACCCTGACACAAACGAACACCGGGGAGCTGTTTTTT.

The gene calls are TRBV5-1 and TRBJ1-1; TRBD1 agrees at 9 bases. V dropped 4 bases and J dropped 1; count of bases not matched to a gene: 2. The CDR3 spans 14 residues. CDR1 is SGHRS and CDR2 is YFSETQ in the germline V gene. The chain's CDR3 is CASSRQGENTEAFF. The CDR3 DNA reads as TGCGCCAGCAGCCGACAGGGGGAGAACACTGAAGCTTTCTTT.

The CDR3 DNA follows: TGTGCCAGCAGTTTTGGGACAGGGTTTTACAATGAGCAGTTCTTC. Translated: CASSFGTGFYNEQFF. The rearrangement links TRBV27 to TRBJ2-1; TRBD1 agrees at 9 bases. CDR3 length: 15 residues. CDR1 and CDR2 from the germline V gene are MNHEY and SMNVEV (reference sequence). Losses at the gene ends were 3 bases for V and 4 bases for J; bases not matched to a gene: 4.

This clonotype was seen more than once but under ten times. This rearrangement joins TRBV19 to TRBJ2-1; TRBD2 matches 13 bases. The junction had 7 bases not matched to a gene; V was cut back by 7 bases and J by 10 bases. From germline, CDR1 is LNHDA and CDR2 SQIVND (reference sequence). The CDR3 has 14 amino acids. CDR3 coding DNA: TGTGCCAGTACATTGGGACTAGCGGGGCCCGAGCAGTTCTTC. It translates to CASTLGLAGPEQFF.

V and J are TRBV19 and TRBJ1-4, with D uncertain. Trimming took off 6 bases at V and 0 bases at J, with 14 bases between the two ends. The CDR3 runs to 16 residues. Germline-derived CDR1 and CDR2 are LNHDA and SQIVND (reference sequence). The CDR3 sequence: CASRDGQTATNEKLFF. The CDR3 coding sequence is TGTGCCAGTAGAGATGGGCAGACCGCAACTAATGAAAAACTGTTTTTT.

This clonotype showed up just a few times. The chain links TRBV12-3 or TRBV12-4 to TRBJ2-2, with 10 nucleotides matching TRBD1. The CDR3 totals 16 residues. J gave up 3 bases and V 6 bases, and 7 bases lay outside the gene matches. CDR3 nucleotide sequence: TGTGCCAGCAGCCCAACCGGGACAGGGGACACCGGGGAGCTGTTTTTT. Translated, it gives CASSPTGTGDTGELFF.

This clonotype was observed a handful of times. This chain connects TRBV25-1 to TRBJ1-4; the D is unclear. Trimming stripped 4 bases from V and 4 bases from J, with 16 bases between. Germline CDR1 MGHDK, CDR2 SYGVNS. CDR3 length equals 16 residues. DNA of the CDR3: TGTGCCAGCAGTGTTCATAAGGGCGGCCTTAATGAAAAACTGTTTTTT. Its protein is CASSVHKGGLNEKLFF.

V usage is TRBV10-1 and J usage is TRBJ1-1; D is undetermined. CDR3 length: 13 amino acids. The V end lost 4 bases, the J end lost 4 bases, and 10 bases lay between the germline ends. In germline, CDR1 is WNHNN, CDR2 SYGVQD (reference sequence). The CDR3 DNA reads TGCGCCAGCAGTGCAAGCAGTGGCACTGAAGCTTTCTTT. Its translation: CASSASSGTEAFF.

This rearrangement joins TRBV25-1 to TRBJ1-1; no reliable D call. Deletions cut 9 bases from V and 5 bases from J, with 16 bases between. CDR1 is MGHDK and CDR2 is SYGVNS in the germline V gene. CDR3 size: 13 residues. CDR3 sequence: CASKGLRSTEAFF. CDR3 nucleotides: TGTGCCAGTAAGGGATTGCGTTCGACTGAAGCTTTCTTT.

This clonotype was detected only a few times. V and J are TRBV11-2 and TRBJ1-5; TRBD1 agrees at 7 bases. The germline CDR1 and CDR2 sequences are SGHAT and FQNNGV. This CDR3 region has 14 residues. V lost 5 bases, J lost 3 bases, and 4 bases stayed unmatched. The chain's CDR3 is CASSLTGNNQPQHF. The CDR3 DNA reads as TGTGCCAGCAGCCTGACAGGGAACAATCAGCCCCAGCATTTT.

As for this clonotype: One end of the junction varies from germline; a read error may be responsible. This sequence joins TRBV7-6 and TRBJ2-2; 11 nucleotides line up with TRBD1. The germline gives CDR1 SGHVS, CDR2 FNYEAQ. This CDR3 has 17 amino acids. CDR3 sequence reads: CAGSRPGGTGGPGELFF. The DNA for the CDR3 is TGTGCCGGCAGCCGACCGGGGGGGACAGGGGGGCCCGGGGAGCTGTTTTTT. The whole variable domain, filled in from reference TRBV7-6 and TRBJ2-2, reads GAGVSQSPRYKVTKRGQDVALRCDPISGHVSLYWYRQALGQGPEFLTYFNYEAQQDKSGLPNDRFSAERPEGSISTLTIQRTEQRDSAMYRCAGSRPGGTGGPGELFFGEGSRLTVL.

This clonotype was seen only a few times. The chain links TRBV6-1 to TRBJ2-3; no firm D call. Between the trimmed V and J ends, which lost 6 bases and 5 bases, there was a span of 15 bases. This CDR3 contains 14 residues. Germline CDR1 and CDR2: MNHNS and SASEGT. CDR3 DNA: TGTGCCAGCAGGGATATCAATCAATTAGATACGCAGTATTTT. Translating it yields CASRDINQLDTQYF.

The table lists this clonotype with a few counts. V and J are TRBV5-1 and TRBJ1-2, with D possibly matching TRBD1 (6 bases). The CDR3 is 14 residues long. In germline, CDR1 is SGHRS, CDR2 YFSETQ. Trimming pared 0 bases from V and 6 bases from J, leaving 12 bases between. This CDR3 is CASSLVAGANGYTF. The CDR3 bases are TGCGCCAGCAGCTTGGTGGCAGGGGCTAATGGCTACACCTTC. Together with reference TRBV5-1 and TRBJ1-2, the CDR3 gives the full variable domain: KAGVTQTPRYLIKTRGQQVTLSCSPISGHRSVSWYQQTPGQGLQFLFEYFSETQRNKGNFPGRFSGRQFSNSRSEMNVSTLELGDSALYLCASSLVAGANGYTFGSGTRLTVV.

The chain links TRBV7-2 to TRBJ1-1; weak D call: TRBD1 (6 bases). The CDR3 is made up of 15 amino acids. Trimming removed 5 bases from V and 1 base from J, with 14 bases in between. Germline V gene data show CDR1 as SGHTA and CDR2 as FQGNSA. Here the CDR3 reads CASSPSTGRNTEAFF. CDR3 nucleotide sequence: TGTGCCAGCAGCCCATCGACAGGTCGGAACACTGAAGCTTTCTTT. Supplemented by reference TRBV7-2 and TRBJ1-1, the full variable domain reads GAGVSQSPSNKVTEKGKDVELRCDPISGHTALYWYRQSLGQGLEFLIYFQGNSAPDKSGLPSDRFSAERTGGSVSTLTIQRTQQEDSAVYLCASSPSTGRNTEAFFGQGTRLTVV.

This clonotype has only a few counts. V usage is TRBV20-1 and J usage is TRBJ2-5; 8 bases agree with TRBD1. The CDR3 spans 15 residues. V trimming: 3 bases; J trimming: 6 bases; junction bases outside the gene matches: 12. The germline V gene has CDR1 DFQATT and CDR2 SNEGSKA (reference sequence). The CDR3 loop reads CSARNQRQGKKTQYF. CDR3 bases: TGCAGTGCTAGGAACCAACGACAGGGGAAAAAGACCCAGTACTTC.

This sequence joins TRBV6-5 and TRBJ1-3, with D maybe TRBD1 (6 bases). Germline-derived CDR1 and CDR2 are MNHEY and SVGAGI. CDR3 size: 15 residues. Trimming took 4 bases from V and 2 from J, leaving 12 bases between them. This CDR3 reads CASSSTGTTGNTIYF. DNA of the CDR3: TGTGCCAGCAGTTCGACCGGGACAACTGGAAACACCATATATTTT.

The V and J genes are TRBV27 and TRBJ1-6, with D hard to call. This CDR3 comprises 15 residues. Germline lookup yields CDR1 MNHEY and CDR2 SMNVEV (reference sequence). V was trimmed by 5 bases and J by 10 bases, leaving 18 bases between them. The chain's CDR3 is CASSPPDIGISPLHF. Written as DNA, the CDR3 is TGTGCCAGCAGTCCCCCCGACATAGGGATCTCACCCCTCCACTTT.

The rearrangement uses TRBV20-1 and TRBJ2-7; 7 nucleotides match TRBD2. The V and J ends lost 6 bases and 3 bases, in that order; junction bases with no gene match: 5. Germline loops: CDR1 DFQATT, CDR2 SNEGSKA (reference sequence). The CDR3 contains 12 residues. In DNA form, the CDR3 reads TGCAGTGCAACGGGAGGTGGCTACGAGCAGTACTTC. It specifies CSATGGGYEQYF.

The V call is TRBV7-3, the J call TRBJ2-5; D unclear. The germline V and J ends were trimmed by 5 bases and 5 bases, with 12 bases remaining between them. Germline loops: CDR1 SGHTA, CDR2 FQGTGA. This CDR3 region has 13 residues. The CDR3 sequence: CASSITFAETQYF. CDR3 coding DNA: TGTGCCAGCAGCATTACGTTCGCGGAGACCCAGTACTTC.

In its sample, this clonotype was seen a few times. The chain links TRBV15 to TRBJ1-5, with a tentative D call TRBD1 (6 bases). The CDR3 has 15 residues. Between the trimmed V and J ends, which lost 3 bases and 0 bases, there was a span of 9 bases. Germline V gene sequence: CDR1 LNHNV, CDR2 YYDKDF (reference sequence). The CDR3 region is CATSRDRHSNQPQHF. CDR3 nucleotide sequence: TGTGCCACCAGCAGGGACAGACATAGCAATCAGCCCCAGCATTTT.

This clonotype was counted a few times. The chain carries TRBV6-5 and TRBJ1-2; D not resolved. V lost 2 bases and J lost 8, with 15 bases in between. This CDR3 comprises 14 residues. Germline V CDR1 and CDR2: MNHEY, SVGAGI. As DNA, the CDR3 is TGTGCCAGCAGTTACGATCTGACTTATAGGGGCTACACCTTC. Its protein is CASSYDLTYRGYTF.

This clonotype was recorded a few times. The rearrangement uses TRBV29-1 and TRBJ1-1; 11 bases are shared with TRBD1. V trimming: 6 bases; J trimming: 2 bases; junction bases outside the gene matches: 8. Germline CDR1 SQVTM, CDR2 ANQGSEA. This CDR3 comprises 15 residues. The CDR3 DNA sequence: TGCAGCGTAACTGGGACAGGGGGTAAAAACACTGAAGCTTTCTTT. Translation: CSVTGTGGKNTEAFF. Using reference TRBV29-1 and TRBJ1-1 for the parts outside the CDR3, the full variable domain is SAVISQKPSRDICQRGTSLTIQCQVDSQVTMMFWYRQQPGQSLTLIATANQGSEATYESGFVIDKFPISRPNLTFSTLTVSNMSPEDSSIYLCSVTGTGGKNTEAFFGQGTRLTVV.

This chain connects TRBV20-1 to TRBJ1-1; D not certain. The CDR3 consists of 13 residues. The germline V gene has CDR1 DFQATT and CDR2 SNEGSKA (reference sequence). Trimming stripped 0 bases from V and 3 bases from J, with 8 bases between. As DNA, the CDR3 is TGCAGTGCTAGAGAGGGATATGACACTGAAGCTTTCTTT. It is translated as CSAREGYDTEAFF.

This sequence joins TRBV6-4 and TRBJ1-5, with D uncertain. Germline CDR1 reads MRHNA; CDR2 reads SNTAGT. Trimming cost V 7 bases and J 7 bases, with 14 bases left between them. There are 13 residues in the CDR3. CDR3 protein: CASTSTSIQPQHF. In nucleotides, the CDR3 is TGTGCCAGCACCTCGACTTCCATCCAGCCCCAGCATTTT.

This clonotype has a handful of counts. The chain carries TRBV6-1 and TRBJ2-5; 8 nucleotides align to TRBD1. The J segment lost 4 bases and the V segment lost 2 bases, leaving 12 bases of the junction unmatched. Germline V gene data show CDR1 as MNHNS and CDR2 as SASEGT. CDR3 length: 17 residues. CDR3 DNA: TGTGCCAGCAGTGAACGGGCAGGGGGCGCTTCACCAGAGACCCAGTACTTC. It translates to CASSERAGGASPETQYF.

The V gene is TRBV6-1, the J gene TRBJ1-1; no definite D call. This CDR3 is built from 12 residues. In germline, CDR1 is MNHNS, CDR2 SASEGT. V was clipped by 7 bases and J by 8 bases, with 14 bases between them. CDR3 amino acids: CASNPRQDEAFF. In DNA form, the CDR3 reads TGTGCCAGCAATCCCCGACAAGACGAAGCTTTCTTT.